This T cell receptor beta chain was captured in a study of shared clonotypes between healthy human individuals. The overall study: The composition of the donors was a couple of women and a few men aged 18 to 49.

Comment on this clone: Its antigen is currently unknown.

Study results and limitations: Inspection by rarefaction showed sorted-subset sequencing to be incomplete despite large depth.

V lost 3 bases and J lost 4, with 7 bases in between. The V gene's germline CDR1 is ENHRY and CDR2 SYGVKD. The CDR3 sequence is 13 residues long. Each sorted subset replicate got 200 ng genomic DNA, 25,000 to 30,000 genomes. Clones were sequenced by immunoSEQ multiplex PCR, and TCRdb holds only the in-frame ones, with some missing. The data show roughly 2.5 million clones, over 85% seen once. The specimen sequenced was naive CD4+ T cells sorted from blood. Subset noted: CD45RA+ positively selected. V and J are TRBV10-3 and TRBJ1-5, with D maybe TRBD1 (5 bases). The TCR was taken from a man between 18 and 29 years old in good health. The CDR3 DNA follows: TGTGCCATCAGTGACAGGGCGAATCAGCCCCAGCATTTT. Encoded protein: CAISDRANQPQHF.